This is a list of T cell receptor beta chains from one sample in a study of OX40 agonist ivuxolimab in advanced cancers. Profiling relied on immunoSEQ multiplex PCR, and the TCRdb table lists in-frame clones only, not all of them. The data show more than 80,000 clones, roughly nine tenths seen once. Sequencing was performed on CD4+ or CD8+ T cells sorted from blood, taken in a trial of the OX40 agonist ivuxolimab. The receptors derive from an adult with an advanced solid tumor such as melanoma, head and neck, liver or kidney cancer. CDR3s include the opening cysteine and the closing phenylalanine or tryptophan. A D gene is named only where the DNA matches it firmly. Where a row states a size, it is once, few, many or the class of an expanded clone; other rows omit it.

d_call,clone_size,v_call,cdr3_length,j_call,cdr3_nt,cdr3_aa
NA,NA,TRBV18,14,TRBJ2-7,TGTGCCAGCTCACCACCGGGACACTCCTACGAGCAGTACTTC,CASSPPGHSYEQYF
TRBD1,NA,TRBV6-6,12,TRBJ1-1,TGTGCTCCAGACAGGGGGCGGACTGAAGCTTTCTTT,CAPDRGRTEAFF
TRBD2,NA,TRBV9,17,TRBJ2-1,TGTGCCAGCAGCGTAGCTGGGGGACTAGCGGGAGCCCATGAGCAGTTCTTC,CASSVAGGLAGAHEQFF
NA,few,TRBV7-3,12,TRBJ2-2,TGTGCCAGCAGCTTAATCCGGGCGGAGCTGTTTTTT,CASSLIRAELFF
NA,NA,TRBV6-6,15,TRBJ1-5,TGTGCCAGCAGTTACTCTAGGGACGGCGGCCAGCCCCAGCATTTT,CASSYSRDGGQPQHF
NA,NA,TRBV21-1,15,TRBJ1-3,TGTGCCAGCAGCAACGATATTGGCTCTGGAAACACCATATATTTT,CASSNDIGSGNTIYF
NA,NA,TRBV2,14,TRBJ1-3,TGTGCCAGCAGAGGGGACCTCTCTGGAAACACCATATATTTT,CASRGDLSGNTIYF
TRBD2,NA,TRBV7-8,15,TRBJ2-1,TGTGCCAGCAGCTTAGTAAGCGGGAGTATGAATGAGCAGTTCTTC,CASSLVSGSMNEQFF
TRBD1,NA,TRBV7-9,15,TRBJ1-2,TGTGCCAGCAGCTTAGCGGTGGACAGGGGGTTTGGCTACACCTTC,CASSLAVDRGFGYTF
TRBD1,NA,TRBV9,16,TRBJ2-3,TGTGCCAGCAGCCCCACGGGACCGCAGGGGGCCAATACGCAGTATTTT,CASSPTGPQGANTQYF
NA,NA,TRBV7-2,11,TRBJ2-5,TGTGCCAGCAGAAACCGGGGGCCCAAGTACTTC,CASRNRGPKYF
TRBD2,NA,TRBV4-1,19,TRBJ2-3,TGCGCCAGCAGCCAAGAAGGCTGGGGACTAGCGGGAGGTTTTGATACGCAGTATTTT,CASSQEGWGLAGGFDTQYF
TRBD1,once,TRBV6-1,18,TRBJ1-3,TGTGCCAGCAGTGAAGGTTCGGTGGGACAGGGGGCTGGAAACACCATATATTTT,CASSEGSVGQGAGNTIYF
NA,NA,TRBV6-1,16,TRBJ2-6,TGTGCCAGCAGTGATGGGTTTCCCTCTGGGGCCAACGTCCTGACTTTC,CASSDGFPSGANVLTF
NA,NA,TRBV7-9,14,TRBJ2-1,TGTGCCAGCAAATCACCGACTAGTGGGGATGAGCAGTTCTTC,CASKSPTSGDEQFF
TRBD2,NA,TRBV27,17,TRBJ2-3,TGTGCCAGCAGAGCCTCACTAGCGGCGGGGGGCACAGATACGCAGTATTTT,CASRASLAAGGTDTQYF
NA,NA,TRBV6-5,15,TRBJ2-6,TGTGCCAGCAGTTCAACAGGTTCTGGGGCCAACGTCCTGACTTTC,CASSSTGSGANVLTF
TRBD2,NA,TRBV18,16,TRBJ2-1,TGTGCCAGCTCACCGGCTAGCGGAACCCTGGGCCATGAGCAGTTCTTC,CASSPASGTLGHEQFF